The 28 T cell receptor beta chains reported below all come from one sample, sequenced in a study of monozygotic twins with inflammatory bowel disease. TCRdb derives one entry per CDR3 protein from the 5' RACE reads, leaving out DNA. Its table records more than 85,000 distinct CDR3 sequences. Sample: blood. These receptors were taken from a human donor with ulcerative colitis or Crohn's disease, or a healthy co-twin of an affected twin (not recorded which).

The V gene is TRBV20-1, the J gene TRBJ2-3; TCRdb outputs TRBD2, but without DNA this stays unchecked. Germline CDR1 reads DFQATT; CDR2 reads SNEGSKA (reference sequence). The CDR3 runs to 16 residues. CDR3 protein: CSAGGELAASTDTQYF.

CDR3 sequence reads: CASSLVGDSSVDTQYF. The rearrangement joins TRBV5-1 to TRBJ2-3; the TCRdb call, TRBD1, lacks DNA for checking. CDR3 length: 16 residues. Germline loops: CDR1 SGHRS, CDR2 YFSETQ.

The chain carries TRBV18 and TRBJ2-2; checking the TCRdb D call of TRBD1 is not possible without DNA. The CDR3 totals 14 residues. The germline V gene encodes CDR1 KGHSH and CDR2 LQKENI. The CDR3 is CASSPTGSTGELFF. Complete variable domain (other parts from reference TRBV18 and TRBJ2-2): NAGVMQNPRHLVRRRGQEARLRCSPMKGHSHVYWYRQLPEEGLKFMVYLQKENIIDESGMPKERFSAEFPKEGPSILRIQQVVRGDSAAYFCASSPTGSTGELFFGEGSRLTVL.

This CDR3 reads CASSFDDFSYNEQFF. The chain couples TRBV5-1 to TRBJ2-1. This CDR3 has 15 residues. Germline CDR1 is SGHRS and CDR2 is YFSETQ.

CDR3 region: CSAERGVTDTQYF. The rearrangement uses TRBV20-1 and TRBJ2-3; TCRdb designates TRBD1, a call that cannot be tested without DNA. CDR1 is DFQATT and CDR2 is SNEGSKA in the germline V gene (reference sequence). The CDR3 spans 13 residues.

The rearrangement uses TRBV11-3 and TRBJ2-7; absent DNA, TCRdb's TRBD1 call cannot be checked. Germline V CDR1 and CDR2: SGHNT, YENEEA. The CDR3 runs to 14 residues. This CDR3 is CASSFAGPTYEQYF.

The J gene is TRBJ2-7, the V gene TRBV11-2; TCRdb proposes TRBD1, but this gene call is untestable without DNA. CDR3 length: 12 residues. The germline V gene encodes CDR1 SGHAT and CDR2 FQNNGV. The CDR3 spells CASSLGTGDQYF.

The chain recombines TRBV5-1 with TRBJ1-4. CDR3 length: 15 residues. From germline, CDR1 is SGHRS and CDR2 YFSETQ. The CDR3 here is CASSLAGTTNEKLFF.

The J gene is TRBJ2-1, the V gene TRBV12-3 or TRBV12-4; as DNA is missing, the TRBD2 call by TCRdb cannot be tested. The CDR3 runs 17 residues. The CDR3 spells CASSFAEGTSGRDEQFF.

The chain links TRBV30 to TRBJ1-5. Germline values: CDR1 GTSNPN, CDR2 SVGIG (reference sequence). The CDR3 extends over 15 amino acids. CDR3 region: CAWSVGQGGYQPQHF.

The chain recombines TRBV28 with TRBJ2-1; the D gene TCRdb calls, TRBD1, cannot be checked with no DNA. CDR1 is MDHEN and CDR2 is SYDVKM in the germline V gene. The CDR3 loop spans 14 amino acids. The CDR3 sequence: CATKGGGAVNEQFF.

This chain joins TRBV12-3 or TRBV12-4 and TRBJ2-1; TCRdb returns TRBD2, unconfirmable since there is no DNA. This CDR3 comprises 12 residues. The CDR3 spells CASRGSGNEQFF.

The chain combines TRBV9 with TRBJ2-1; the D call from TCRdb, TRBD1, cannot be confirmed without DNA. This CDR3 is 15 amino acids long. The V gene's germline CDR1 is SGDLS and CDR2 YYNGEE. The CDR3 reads CASSVAGASYNEQFF.

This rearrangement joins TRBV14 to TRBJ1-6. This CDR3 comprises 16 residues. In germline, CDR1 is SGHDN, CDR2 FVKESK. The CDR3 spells CASSQDKGTYYSPLHF. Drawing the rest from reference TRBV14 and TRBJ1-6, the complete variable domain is EAGVTQFPSHSVIEKGQTVTLRCDPISGHDNLYWYRRVMGKEIKFLLHFVKESKQDESGMPNNRFLAERTGGTYSTLKVQPAELEDSGVYFCASSQDKGTYYSPLHFGNGTRLTVT.

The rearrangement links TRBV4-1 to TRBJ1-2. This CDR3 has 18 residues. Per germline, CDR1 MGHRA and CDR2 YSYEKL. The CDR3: CASSQGALVGPQPYGYTF.

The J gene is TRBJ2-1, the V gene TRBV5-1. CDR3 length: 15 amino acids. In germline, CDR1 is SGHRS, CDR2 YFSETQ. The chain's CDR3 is CASSFWGRSYNEQFF.

The CDR3 sequence is CAISESIRDGTDTQYF. This rearrangement joins TRBV10-3 to TRBJ2-3. Looked up from germline, CDR1 is ENHRY and CDR2 is SYGVKD. The CDR3 runs to 16 residues.

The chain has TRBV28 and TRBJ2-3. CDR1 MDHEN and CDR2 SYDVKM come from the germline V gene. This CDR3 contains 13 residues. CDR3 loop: CASSVETTDTQYF.

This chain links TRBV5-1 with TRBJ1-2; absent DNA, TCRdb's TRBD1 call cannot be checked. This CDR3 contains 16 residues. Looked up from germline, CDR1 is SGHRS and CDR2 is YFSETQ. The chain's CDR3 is CASSPRTGQAPYGYTF.

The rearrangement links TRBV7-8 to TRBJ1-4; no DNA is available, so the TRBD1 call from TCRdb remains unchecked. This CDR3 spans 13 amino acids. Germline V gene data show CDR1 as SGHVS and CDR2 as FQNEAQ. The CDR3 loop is CASSSGQVEKLFF.

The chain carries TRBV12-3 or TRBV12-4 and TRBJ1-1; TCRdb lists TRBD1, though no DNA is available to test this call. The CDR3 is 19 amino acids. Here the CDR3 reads CASSLAPLRGLRKNTEAFF.

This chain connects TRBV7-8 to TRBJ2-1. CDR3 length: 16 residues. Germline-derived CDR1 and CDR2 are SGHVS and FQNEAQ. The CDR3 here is CASSSLGGAPYNEQFF.

The CDR3 loop reads CSATNPTSGTDTQYF. The chain links TRBV20-1 to TRBJ2-3; TCRdb picks TRBD2, but there is no DNA to check that call. The CDR3 spans 15 residues. The germline CDR1 and CDR2 sequences are DFQATT and SNEGSKA (reference sequence).

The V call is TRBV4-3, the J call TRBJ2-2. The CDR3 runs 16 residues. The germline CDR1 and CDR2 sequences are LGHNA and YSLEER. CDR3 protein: CASSQDIGTNTGELFF.

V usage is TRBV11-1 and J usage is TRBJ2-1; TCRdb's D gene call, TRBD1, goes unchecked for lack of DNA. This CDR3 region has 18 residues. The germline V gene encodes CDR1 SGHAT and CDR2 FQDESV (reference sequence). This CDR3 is CASSLGGGGRVGDNEQFF.

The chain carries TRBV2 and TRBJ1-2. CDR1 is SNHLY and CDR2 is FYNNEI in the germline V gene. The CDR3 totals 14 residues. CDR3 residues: CASSVGTANYGYTF.

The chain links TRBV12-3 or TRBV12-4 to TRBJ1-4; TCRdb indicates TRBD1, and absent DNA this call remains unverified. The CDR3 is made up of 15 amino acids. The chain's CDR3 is CASSRTGDLGEKLFF.

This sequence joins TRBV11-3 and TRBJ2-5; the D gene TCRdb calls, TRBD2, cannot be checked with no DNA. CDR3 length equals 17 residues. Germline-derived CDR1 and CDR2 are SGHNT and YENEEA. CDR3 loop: CASSDSPTSGRRETQYF.